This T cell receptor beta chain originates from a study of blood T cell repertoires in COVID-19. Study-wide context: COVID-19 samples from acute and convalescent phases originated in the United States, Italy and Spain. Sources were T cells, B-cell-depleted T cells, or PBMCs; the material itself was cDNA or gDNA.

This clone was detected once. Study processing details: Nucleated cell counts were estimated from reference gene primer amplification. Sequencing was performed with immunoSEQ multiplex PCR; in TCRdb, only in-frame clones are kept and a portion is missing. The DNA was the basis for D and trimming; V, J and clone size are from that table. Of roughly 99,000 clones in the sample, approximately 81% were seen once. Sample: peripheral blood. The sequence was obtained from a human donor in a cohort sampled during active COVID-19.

CDR3 sequence: CASSTNLSGRAEGEQFF. The CDR3 DNA is TGTGCCAGCAGTACAAACCTTAGCGGGAGGGCCGAAGGAGAGCAGTTCTTC. This rearrangement joins TRBV27 to TRBJ2-1, with 11 positions matching TRBD2. V dropped 5 bases and J dropped 10; count of bases not matched to a gene: 16. There are 17 residues in the CDR3. Per the germline V gene, CDR1 is MNHEY and CDR2 is SMNVEV (reference sequence).